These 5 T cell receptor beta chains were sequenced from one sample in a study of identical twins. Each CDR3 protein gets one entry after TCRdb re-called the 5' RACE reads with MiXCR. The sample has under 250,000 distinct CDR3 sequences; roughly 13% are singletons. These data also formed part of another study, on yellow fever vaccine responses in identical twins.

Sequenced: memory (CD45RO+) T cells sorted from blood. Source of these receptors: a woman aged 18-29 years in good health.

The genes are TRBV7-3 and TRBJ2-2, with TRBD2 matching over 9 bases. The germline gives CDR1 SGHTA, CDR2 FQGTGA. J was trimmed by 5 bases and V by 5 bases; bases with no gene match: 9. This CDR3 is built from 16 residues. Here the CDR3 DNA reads TGTGCCAGCAGCCCTTCGCGGGGGGGATTGACCGGGGAGCTGTTTTTT. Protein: CASSPSRGGLTGELFF. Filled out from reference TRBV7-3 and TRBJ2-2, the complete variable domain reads GAGVSQTPSNKVTEKGKYVELRCDPISGHTALYWYRQSLGQGPEFLIYFQGTGAADDSGLPNDRFFAVRPEGSVSTLKIQRTERGDSAVYLCASSPSRGGLTGELFFGEGSRLTVL.

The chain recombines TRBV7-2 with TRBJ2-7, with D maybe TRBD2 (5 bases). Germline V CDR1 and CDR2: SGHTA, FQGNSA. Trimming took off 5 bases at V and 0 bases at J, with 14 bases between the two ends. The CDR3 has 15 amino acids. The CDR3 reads CASSPGGGNSYEQYF. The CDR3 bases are TGTGCCAGCAGCCCAGGCGGAGGAAACTCCTACGAGCAGTACTTC. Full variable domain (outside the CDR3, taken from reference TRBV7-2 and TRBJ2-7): GAGVSQSPSNKVTEKGKDVELRCDPISGHTALYWYRQSLGQGLEFLIYFQGNSAPDKSGLPSDRFSAERTGGSVSTLTIQRTQQEDSAVYLCASSPGGGNSYEQYFGPGTRLTVT.

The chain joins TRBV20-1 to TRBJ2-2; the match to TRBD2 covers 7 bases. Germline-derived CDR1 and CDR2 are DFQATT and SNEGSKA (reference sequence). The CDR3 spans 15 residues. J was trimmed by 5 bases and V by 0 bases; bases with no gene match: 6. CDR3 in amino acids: CSARDRGSRTGELFF. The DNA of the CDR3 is TGCAGTGCTAGAGATCGCGGGAGTAGAACCGGGGAGCTGTTTTTT.

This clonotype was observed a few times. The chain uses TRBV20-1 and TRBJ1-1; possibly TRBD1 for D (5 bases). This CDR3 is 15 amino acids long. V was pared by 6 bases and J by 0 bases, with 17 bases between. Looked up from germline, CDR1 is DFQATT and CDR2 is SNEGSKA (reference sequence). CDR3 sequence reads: CSAKVGVLVNTEAFF. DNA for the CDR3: TGCAGTGCCAAGGTGGGGGTCCTAGTGAACACTGAAGCTTTCTTT.

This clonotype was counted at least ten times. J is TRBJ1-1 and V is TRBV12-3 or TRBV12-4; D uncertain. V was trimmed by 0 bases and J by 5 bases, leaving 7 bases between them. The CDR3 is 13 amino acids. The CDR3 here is CASSLAGLTEAFF. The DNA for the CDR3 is TGTGCCAGCAGTTTAGCAGGGCTAACTGAAGCTTTCTTT.